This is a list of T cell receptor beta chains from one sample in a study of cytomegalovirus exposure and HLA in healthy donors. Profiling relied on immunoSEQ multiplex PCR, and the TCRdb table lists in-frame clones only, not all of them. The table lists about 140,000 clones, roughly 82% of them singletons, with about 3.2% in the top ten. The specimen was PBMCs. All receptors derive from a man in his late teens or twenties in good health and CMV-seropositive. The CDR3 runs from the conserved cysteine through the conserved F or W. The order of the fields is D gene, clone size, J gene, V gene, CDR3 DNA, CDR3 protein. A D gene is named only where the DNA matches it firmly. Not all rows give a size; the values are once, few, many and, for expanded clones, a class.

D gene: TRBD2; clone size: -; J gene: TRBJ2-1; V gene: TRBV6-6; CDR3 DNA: TGTGCCAGCAGTTACGGAAGCGGGAGGGCCGGGGATGAGCAGTTCTTC; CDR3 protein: CASSYGSGRAGDEQFF
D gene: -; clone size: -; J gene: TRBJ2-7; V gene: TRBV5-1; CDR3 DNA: TGCGCCAGCAGCTTACCCCCGAGTGGCGAGCAGTACTTC; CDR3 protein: CASSLPPSGEQYF
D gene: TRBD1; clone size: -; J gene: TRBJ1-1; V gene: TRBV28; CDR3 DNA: TGTGCCAGCAGTTTCCGGCAGGGGGGCCCTGAAGCTTTCTTT; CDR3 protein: CASSFRQGGPEAFF
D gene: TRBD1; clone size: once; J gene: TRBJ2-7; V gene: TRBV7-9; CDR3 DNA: TGTGCCAGCAGCCAGGGACAGGGTTTTGACGAGCAGTACTTC; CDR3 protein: CASSQGQGFDEQYF
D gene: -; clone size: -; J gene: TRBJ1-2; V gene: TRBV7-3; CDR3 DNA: TGTGCCAGCAGCCCGGGACATACTAACTATGGCTACACCTTC; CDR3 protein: CASSPGHTNYGYTF
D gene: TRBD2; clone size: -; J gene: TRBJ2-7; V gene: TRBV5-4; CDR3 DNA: TGTGCCAGCAGCCAGGGACTAGCGGAAACCTACGAGCAGTACTTC; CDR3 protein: CASSQGLAETYEQYF
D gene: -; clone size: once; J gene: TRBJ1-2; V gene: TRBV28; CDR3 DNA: TGTGCCAGCGGCGGGGGCACGTTGAATGGCTACACCTTC; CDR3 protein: CASGGGTLNGYTF
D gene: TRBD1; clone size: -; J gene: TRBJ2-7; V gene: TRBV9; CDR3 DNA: TGTGCCAGCAGCGTAGTAGGGACAGGGGCGCAGTTCGAGCAGTACTTC; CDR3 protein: CASSVVGTGAQFEQYF
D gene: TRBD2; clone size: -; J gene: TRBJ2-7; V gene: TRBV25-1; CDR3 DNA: TGTGCCAGCAGTGACACTACTAGCGGGAGATACGAGCAGTACTTC; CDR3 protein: CASSDTTSGRYEQYF
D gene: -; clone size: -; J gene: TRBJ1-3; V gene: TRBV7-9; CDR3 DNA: TGTGCCAGCAGCTTAGGAGGGTCCAGATCCAACACCATATATTTT; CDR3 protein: CASSLGGSRSNTIYF
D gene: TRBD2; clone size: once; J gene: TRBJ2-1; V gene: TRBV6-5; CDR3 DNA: TGTGCCAGCAGTTGGGGCGGGGGCTCCTACAATGAGCAGTTCTTC; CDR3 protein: CASSWGGGSYNEQFF
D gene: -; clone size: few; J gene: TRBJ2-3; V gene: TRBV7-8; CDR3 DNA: TGTGCCAGCAGCTTCGAAGGGAGTGGCACAGATACGCAGTATTTT; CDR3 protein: CASSFEGSGTDTQYF